This TCR beta chain was retrieved from a study of CD8+ T cells in alopecia areata. Looking at the study overall: At a dose of 5 to 10 mg twice daily, oral tofacitinib was given to treated patients. General study points: Sequences from scalp samples also cover resident alphabeta T cells of normal skin. Shared TCR sequences were less clear between patients than in mice, possibly partly from HLA diversity.

This CDR3 comprises 14 residues. Germline V gives CDR1 SQVTM, CDR2 ANQGSEA. The germline V and J ends were trimmed by 7 bases and 5 bases, with 18 bases remaining between them. As regards this clone: Antigen: not known.

Peripheral blood and lesional scalp punch biopsies came from alopecia areata patients. cDNA prepared by RNA extraction and subsequent reverse transcription served as the template for sequencing. The protocol was immunoSEQ multiplex PCR, while the TCRdb copy is restricted to in-frame clones and leaves out a portion. The data show roughly 120,000 clones, less than 45% seen once. What was sequenced was CD4+ T cells sorted from blood. The TCR was taken from a human donor with alopecia areata. The chain recombines TRBV29-1 with TRBJ2-1; D may be TRBD2 (5 bases). CDR3 in DNA: TGCAGCGGAAACCTAGCATGGATAGACAATGAGCAGTTCTTC. Translating gives CSGNLAWIDNEQFF.